This TCR beta chain was obtained from a study of blood T cells in healthy people across ages. Sample-barcoded 5' priming and a J-beta primer mix drove a second PCR of roughly 6 to 12 cycles. Each CDR3 protein is one row after TCRdb ran MiXCR on the 5' RACE reads. Of about 640,000 distinct CDR3 sequences listed, about 30% are singletons. V shed 1 base and J shed 2 bases, with 8 bases lying between them. This CDR3 region has 14 residues. CDR1 is MDHEN, CDR2 SYDVKM, per germline. This clonotype was seen ten or more times. V is TRBV28 and J is TRBJ2-5; maybe TRBD1 (6 bases). The TCR was taken from a woman older than 75 in good health. What was sequenced was blood. This CDR3 is CASSLYGTQETQYF. DNA of the CDR3: TGTGCCAGCAGTTTATACGGGACACAAGAGACCCAGTACTTC.